Listed below are T cell receptor beta chains from one sample, sequenced in a study of blood T cell repertoires in COVID-19. Assay used: immunoSEQ multiplex PCR; TCRdb lists only in-frame clones, some missing. In the table there are around 300,000 clones, 80% to 90% of which are singletons. The sequenced sample consisted of peripheral blood. The receptors here all came from a woman between 65 and 79 years old with acute or convalescent COVID-19. CDR3s include the opening cysteine and the closing phenylalanine or tryptophan. A D gene is named only where the DNA matches it firmly. A row's size may be missing; if present it is once, few, many or a size class.

D gene | J gene | clone size | V gene | CDR3 DNA | CDR3 protein
. | TRBJ2-3 | . | TRBV30 | TGTGCCTGGAAGGCGGGGCCCACAGATACGCAGTATTTT | CAWKAGPTDTQYF
TRBD1 | TRBJ2-1 | . | TRBV7-6 | TGTGCCAGCAGCCACAAGGGACAGGGGTCGAGCGAGCAGTTCTTC | CASSHKGQGSSEQFF
. | TRBJ2-2 | . | TRBV14 | TGTGCCAGCAGACCGACGGACATTTGGGCCGGGGAGCTGTTTTTT | CASRPTDIWAGELFF
. | TRBJ1-5 | . | TRBV5-5 | TGTGCCAGCAGCCCTGAGGGGGGGCAGCCCCAGCATTTT | CASSPEGGQPQHF
TRBD1 | TRBJ1-2 | . | TRBV3-1/TRBV3-2 | TGTGCCAGCAGCCCAGACAGGGTTTCTGGCTACACCTTC | CASSPDRVSGYTF
TRBD2 | TRBJ2-3 | . | TRBV6-1 | TGTGCCAGCAGTGCACGGGGGGGCCTTGGCACAGATACGCAGTATTTT | CASSARGGLGTDTQYF
. | TRBJ1-4 | . | TRBV4-1 | TGCGCCAGCAGCCAAGGGGCAGGTGGGGGAGGTGAAAAACTGTTTTTT | CASSQGAGGGGEKLFF
. | TRBJ2-7 | . | TRBV14 | TGTGCCAGCAGCCAAGATTTTCAGGACTTTGACTCCTACGAGCAGTACTTC | CASSQDFQDFDSYEQYF
. | TRBJ1-5 | . | TRBV29-1 | TGCAGCGTAGCCAGGGGTTTCAATCAGCCCCAGCATTTT | CSVARGFNQPQHF
. | TRBJ2-5 | . | TRBV14 | TGTGCCAGCAGCCAAGATCTGTCGGAGACCCAGTACTTC | CASSQDLSETQYF
. | TRBJ1-1 | . | TRBV18 | TGTGCCAGCTCACCAAGGCAGGTCGGGGACACTGAAGCTTTCTTT | CASSPRQVGDTEAFF
TRBD2 | TRBJ2-3 | . | TRBV6-1 | TGTGCCAGCAGTGTTACTAGCGGGGGGGTATCCACCGATACGCAGTATTTT | CASSVTSGGVSTDTQYF
. | TRBJ1-6 | . | TRBV6-6 | TGTGCCACCACGACAGGAGCAGTTGAGTCACCCCTCCACTTT | CATTTGAVESPLHF
. | TRBJ1-4 | . | TRBV7-2 | TGTGCCAGCAGCTCTTATGGGGGCGAAAAACTGTTTTTT | CASSSYGGEKLFF
. | TRBJ2-3 | . | TRBV19 | TGTGCCAGTAACGAGGGATTTACAGATACGCAGTATTTT | CASNEGFTDTQYF
. | TRBJ2-7 | . | TRBV3-1/TRBV3-2 | TGTGCCAGCAGCCAAGTGAGCGACGAGCAGTACTTC | CASSQVSDEQYF
TRBD1 | TRBJ2-5 | . | TRBV19 | TGTGCCAGTAGGGACAGGGGGCGAGAGACCCAGTACTTC | CASRDRGRETQYF
TRBD2 | TRBJ2-1 | . | TRBV30 | TGTGCTGCGGGGGTTGGGATCGATAGAAGTGAGCAGTTCTTC | CAAGVGIDRSEQFF
. | TRBJ2-7 | . | TRBV10-3 | TGTGCCATCAGTGAGGGGACTGATTACTACGAGCAGTACTTC | CAISEGTDYYEQYF
TRBD1 | TRBJ1-4 | few | TRBV5-1 | TGCGCCTCCTCCCCGGGACAGGGGGCGCAACCCGAAAAACTGTTTTTT | CASSPGQGAQPEKLFF
. | TRBJ1-2 | . | TRBV3-1/TRBV3-2 | TGTGCCAGCAGCCAGGAGGGCTCCTATGGCTACACCTTC | CASSQEGSYGYTF